This TCR beta chain was identified in a study of blood T cell repertoires in COVID-19. Study overall: Donors in the United States, Italy and Spain gave samples during acute or convalescent COVID-19. Sample material is recorded as cDNA or gDNA derived from T cells, B-cell-depleted T cells, or PBMCs.

The V and J ends lost 6 bases and 6 bases respectively, with 11 bases between them. Germline V gene data show CDR1 as MDHEN and CDR2 as SYDVKM. This CDR3 is built from 13 residues. Original processing methods: Amplification of reference gene primers was used by the study to estimate nucleated cell counts. TCRdb's table, derived via immunoSEQ multiplex PCR, lists solely in-frame clones and lacks some. V, J and clone size were drawn from that table, and D and trimming were deduced from the DNA. The sample consists of some 290,000 clones, 85% to 90% of them appearing once. This chain links TRBV28 with TRBJ2-2, with D hard to call. This TCR was sampled from a man aged 18 to 30 with active or convalescent COVID-19. Specimen: peripheral blood. CDR3 DNA sequence: TGTGCCAGCAGCCCTTCACATTCCGGGGAGCTGTTTTTT. Protein: CASSPSHSGELFF.